This T cell receptor (beta chain) was observed in a study of T cells after yellow fever vaccination. In the study overall: The fractions with low cell numbers were processed using SMART-Seq v4 Ultra Low Input. Study results and caveats: Clonotypes shared by both compartments, CD4 and CD8, made up a small share. The secondary response showed a weaker magnitude and a faster peak, day 5 versus 15.

In making TCR cDNA, 5'RACE template switching added a universal primer site and UMIs to it. Each CDR3 protein gets one entry after TCRdb re-called the 5' RACE reads with MiXCR. The sample lists some 350,000 distinct CDR3 sequences; roughly 12% were seen once. This clonotype was seen only a few times. Its antigen is not known. The CDR3 length is 16 residues. Germline-derived CDR1 and CDR2 are LGHNA and YSLEER. Trimming took off 1 base at V and 2 bases at J, with 14 bases between the two ends. V is TRBV4-3 and J is TRBJ1-2; weak D call: TRBD1 (5 bases). The clonotype was recovered from a man younger than 35 who received the YFV17D yellow fever vaccine. The sequences come from PBMCs, collected on the day of the first yellow fever vaccination. The DNA for the CDR3 is TGCGCCAGCAGCCAAGCAAGGGGCAGAGGGAACTATGGCTACACCTTC. As protein: CASSQARGRGNYGYTF.